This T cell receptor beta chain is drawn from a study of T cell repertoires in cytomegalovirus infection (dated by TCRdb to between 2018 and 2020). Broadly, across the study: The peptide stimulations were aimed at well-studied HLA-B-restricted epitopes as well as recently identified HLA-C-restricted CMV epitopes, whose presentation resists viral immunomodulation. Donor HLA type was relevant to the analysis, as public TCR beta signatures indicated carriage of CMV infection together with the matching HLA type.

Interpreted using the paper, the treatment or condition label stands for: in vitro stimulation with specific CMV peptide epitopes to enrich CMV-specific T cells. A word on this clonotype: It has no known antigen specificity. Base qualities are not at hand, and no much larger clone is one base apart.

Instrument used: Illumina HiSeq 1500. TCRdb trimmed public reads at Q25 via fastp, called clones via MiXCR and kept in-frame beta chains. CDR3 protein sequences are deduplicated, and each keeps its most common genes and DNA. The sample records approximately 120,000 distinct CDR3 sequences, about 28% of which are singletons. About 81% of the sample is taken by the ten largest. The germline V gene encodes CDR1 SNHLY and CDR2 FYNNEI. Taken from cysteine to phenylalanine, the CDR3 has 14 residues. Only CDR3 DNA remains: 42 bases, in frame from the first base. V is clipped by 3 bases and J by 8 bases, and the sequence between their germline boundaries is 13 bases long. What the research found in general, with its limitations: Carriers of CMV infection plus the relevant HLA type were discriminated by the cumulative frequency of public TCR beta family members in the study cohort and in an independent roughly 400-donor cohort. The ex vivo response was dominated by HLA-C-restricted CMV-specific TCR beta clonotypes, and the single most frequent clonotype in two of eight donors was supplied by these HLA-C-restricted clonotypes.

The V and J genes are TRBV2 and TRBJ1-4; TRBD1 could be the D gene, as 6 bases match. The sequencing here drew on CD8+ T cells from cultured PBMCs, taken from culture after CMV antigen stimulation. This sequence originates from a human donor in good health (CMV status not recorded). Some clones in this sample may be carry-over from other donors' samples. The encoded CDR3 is CASSDGQGYEKLFF. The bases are TGTGCCAGCAGTGACGGGCAGGGGTACGAAAAACTGTTTTTT.